This TCR beta chain was captured in a study of circulating tumor DNA in untreated peripheral T-cell lymphoma. TCRdb's table, derived via immunoSEQ multiplex PCR, lists solely in-frame clones and lacks some. The data show about 10,000 clones, about 80% seen once. Before treatment, baseline tumor tissue was collected for sequencing. Study-level results: Baseline tissues yielded approximately 83% and baseline serum about 69% tumor-specific clonotype detection.

This clone was seen more than once but under ten times. No antigen is known for it. The sequence came from a human donor with peripheral T-cell lymphoma. Sequencing used tumor tissue.

The CDR3 protein is CASSLDQGTSGYTF. DNA for the CDR3: TGTGCCAGCAGCTTAGATCAGGGGACGTCTGGCTACACCTTC. V and J are TRBV7-6 and TRBJ1-2, with D possibly being TRBD1 (6 bases). V was pared by 1 base and J by 7 bases, with 13 bases between. Germline V gene sequence: CDR1 SGHVS, CDR2 FNYEAQ. The CDR3 consists of 14 residues. The whole variable domain, filled in from reference TRBV7-6 and TRBJ1-2, reads GAGVSQSPRYKVTKRGQDVALRCDPISGHVSLYWYRQALGQGPEFLTYFNYEAQQDKSGLPNDRFSAERPEGSISTLTIQRTEQRDSAMYRCASSLDQGTSGYTFGSGTRLTVV.